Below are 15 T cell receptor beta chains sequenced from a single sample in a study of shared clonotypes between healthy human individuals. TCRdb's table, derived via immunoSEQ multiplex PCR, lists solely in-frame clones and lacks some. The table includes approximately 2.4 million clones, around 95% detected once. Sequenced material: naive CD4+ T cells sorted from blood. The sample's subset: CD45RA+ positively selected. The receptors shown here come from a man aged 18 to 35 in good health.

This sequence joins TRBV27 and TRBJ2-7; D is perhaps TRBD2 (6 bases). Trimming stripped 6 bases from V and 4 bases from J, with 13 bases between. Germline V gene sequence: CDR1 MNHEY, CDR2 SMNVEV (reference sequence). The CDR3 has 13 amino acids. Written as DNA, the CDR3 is TGTGCCAGCAGGGGGGGAAATTCTTACGAGCAGTACTTC. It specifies CASRGGNSYEQYF.

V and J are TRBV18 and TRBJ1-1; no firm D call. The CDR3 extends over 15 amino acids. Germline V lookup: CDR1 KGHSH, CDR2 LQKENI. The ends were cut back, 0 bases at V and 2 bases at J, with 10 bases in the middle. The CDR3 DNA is TGTGCCAGCTCACCACCAGGCCAGTTTAACACTGAAGCTTTCTTT. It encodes CASSPPGQFNTEAFF.

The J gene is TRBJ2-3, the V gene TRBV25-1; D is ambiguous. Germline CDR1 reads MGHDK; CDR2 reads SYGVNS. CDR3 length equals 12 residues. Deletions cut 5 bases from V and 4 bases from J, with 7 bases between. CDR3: CASSLFPDTQYF. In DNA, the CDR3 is TGTGCCAGCAGTCTCTTCCCAGATACGCAGTATTTT.

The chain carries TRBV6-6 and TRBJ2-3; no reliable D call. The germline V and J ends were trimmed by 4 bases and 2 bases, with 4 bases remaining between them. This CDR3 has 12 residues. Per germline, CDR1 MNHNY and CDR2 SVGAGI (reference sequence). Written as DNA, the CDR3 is TGTGCCAGCAGTTTGTTCACAGATACGCAGTATTTT. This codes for CASSLFTDTQYF.

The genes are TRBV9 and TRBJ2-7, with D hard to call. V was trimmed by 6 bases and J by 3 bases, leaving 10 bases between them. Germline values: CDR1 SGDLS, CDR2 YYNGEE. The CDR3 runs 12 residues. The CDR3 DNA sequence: TGTGCCAGCACCCACAGAGACTACGAGCAGTACTTC. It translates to CASTHRDYEQYF.

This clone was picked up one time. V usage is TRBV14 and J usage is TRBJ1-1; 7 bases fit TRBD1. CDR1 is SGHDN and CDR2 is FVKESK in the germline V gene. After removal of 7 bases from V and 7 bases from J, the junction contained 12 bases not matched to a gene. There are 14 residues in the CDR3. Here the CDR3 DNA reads TGTGCCAGCAAGCCGAATACCCGGGACAGTGAAGCTTTCTTT. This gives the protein CASKPNTRDSEAFF.

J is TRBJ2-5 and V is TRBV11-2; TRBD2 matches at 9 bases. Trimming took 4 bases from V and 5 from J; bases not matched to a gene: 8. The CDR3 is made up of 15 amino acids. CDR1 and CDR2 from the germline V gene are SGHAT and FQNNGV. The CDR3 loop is CASSSTAGGGETQYF. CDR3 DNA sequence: TGTGCCAGCAGCTCCACAGCGGGAGGAGGGGAGACCCAGTACTTC.

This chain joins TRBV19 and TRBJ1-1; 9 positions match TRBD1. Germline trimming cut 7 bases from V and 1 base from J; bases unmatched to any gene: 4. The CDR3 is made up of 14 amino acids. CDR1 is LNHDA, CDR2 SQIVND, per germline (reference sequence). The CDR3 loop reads CASNVQGANTEAFF. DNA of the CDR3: TGTGCCAGTAATGTACAGGGGGCGAACACTGAAGCTTTCTTT.

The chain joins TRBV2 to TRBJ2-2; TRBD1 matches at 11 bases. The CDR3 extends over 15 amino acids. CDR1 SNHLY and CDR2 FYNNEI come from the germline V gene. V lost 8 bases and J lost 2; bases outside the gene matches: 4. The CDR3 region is CASLGTGGNTGELFF. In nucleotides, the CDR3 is TGTGCCAGCCTCGGGACAGGGGGAAACACCGGGGAGCTGTTTTTT. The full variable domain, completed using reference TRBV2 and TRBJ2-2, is EPEVTQTPSHQVTQMGQEVILRCVPISNHLYFYWYRQILGQKVEFLVSFYNNEISEKSEIFDDQFSVERPDGSNFTLKIRSTKLEDSAMYFCASLGTGGNTGELFFGEGSRLTVL.

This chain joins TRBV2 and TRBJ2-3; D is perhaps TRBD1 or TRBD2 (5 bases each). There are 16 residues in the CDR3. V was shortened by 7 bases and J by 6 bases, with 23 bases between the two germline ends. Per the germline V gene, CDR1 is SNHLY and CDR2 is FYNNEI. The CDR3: CASIEGYGRELDTQYF. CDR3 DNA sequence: TGTGCCAGCATCGAGGGGTACGGCCGAGAGTTGGATACGCAGTATTTT.

CDR3 region: CAWSGDRNEQYF. CDR3 DNA sequence: TGTGCCTGGAGTGGGGACAGGAACGAGCAGTACTTC. The genes are TRBV30 and TRBJ2-7; 8 bases are shared with TRBD1. The CDR3 is made up of 12 amino acids. The germline V gene has CDR1 GTSNPN and CDR2 SVGIG (reference sequence). V gave up 1 base and J gave up 5 bases; unmatched junction bases: 1.

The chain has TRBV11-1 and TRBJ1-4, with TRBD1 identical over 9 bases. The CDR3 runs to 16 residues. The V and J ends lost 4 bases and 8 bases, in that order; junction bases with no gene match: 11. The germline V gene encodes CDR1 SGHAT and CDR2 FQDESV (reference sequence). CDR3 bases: TGTGCCAGCAGCTCACGTGACCCGACAGGGGGAGAAAAACTGTTTTTT. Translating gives CASSSRDPTGGEKLFF.

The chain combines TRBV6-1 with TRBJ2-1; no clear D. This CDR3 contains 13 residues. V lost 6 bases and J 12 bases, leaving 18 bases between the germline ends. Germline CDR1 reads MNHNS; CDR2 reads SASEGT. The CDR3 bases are TGTGCCAGCAGGTTAAATATTTTGTCTAGGCAGTTCTTC. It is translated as CASRLNILSRQFF.

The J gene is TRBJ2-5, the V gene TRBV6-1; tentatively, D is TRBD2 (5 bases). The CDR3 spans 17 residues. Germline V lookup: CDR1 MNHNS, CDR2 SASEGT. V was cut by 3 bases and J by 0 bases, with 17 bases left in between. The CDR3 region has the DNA TGTGCCAGCAGTGATGGTATTAGGAGGAGCTACCAAGAGACCCAGTACTTC. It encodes CASSDGIRRSYQETQYF.

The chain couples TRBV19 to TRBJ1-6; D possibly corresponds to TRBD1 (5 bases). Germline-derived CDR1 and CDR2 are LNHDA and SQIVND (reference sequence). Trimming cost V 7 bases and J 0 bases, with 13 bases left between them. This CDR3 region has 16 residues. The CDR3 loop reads CASKDQGSSYNSPLHF. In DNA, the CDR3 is TGTGCCAGTAAAGACCAGGGAAGCTCCTATAATTCACCCCTCCACTTT.